A single sample gave rise to the 23 T cell receptor beta chains below, sequenced in a study of cytomegalovirus exposure and HLA in healthy donors. Vbeta (60) and Jbeta (13) primers were used in the PCR. Method: immunoSEQ multiplex PCR; TCRdb's copy keeps in-frame clones and lacks some. The sample gives approximately 190,000 clones, approximately 82% of which show up once; about 1.8% is in the top ten. The sequenced material came from PBMCs. The receptors come from a woman younger than 35 in good health and CMV-seronegative.

V is TRBV28 and J is TRBJ1-1; D remains unclear. Trimming removed 5 bases from V and 0 bases from J, with 22 bases in between. There are 18 residues in the CDR3. Per the germline V gene, CDR1 is MDHEN and CDR2 is SYDVKM. CDR3 coding DNA: TGTGCCAGCAGTCCCGTTGGGAGGGTGACGCTTATGAACACTGAAGCTTTCTTT. This encodes CASSPVGRVTLMNTEAFF.

The chain employs TRBV7-9 and TRBJ2-1; 12 nucleotides align to TRBD2. Germline lookup yields CDR1 SEHNR and CDR2 FQNEAQ (reference sequence). J gave up 5 bases and V 11 bases, and 4 bases lay outside the gene matches. The CDR3 extends over 13 amino acids. This CDR3 reads CAGRLAGDNEQFF. The CDR3, as DNA: TGTGCCGGGAGACTAGCGGGAGACAATGAGCAGTTCTTC.

This clone was found a few times. J is TRBJ1-1 and V is TRBV19; D remains unclear. V dropped 2 bases and J dropped 6 bases, with 19 bases sitting between them. The germline CDR1 and CDR2 sequences are LNHDA and SQIVND (reference sequence). This CDR3 has 16 amino acids. The DNA of the CDR3 is TGTGCCAGTAGTATATTAGGCAGGAGGGCGAGCCCTGAAGCTTTCTTT. Protein product: CASSILGRRASPEAFF.

This clone appeared a single time. The CDR3: CASSEGLAGGPPDTQYF. The CDR3 region has the DNA TGCGCCAGCAGTGAAGGACTAGCGGGAGGGCCCCCAGATACGCAGTATTTT. This chain joins TRBV10-2 and TRBJ2-3; 15 positions match TRBD2. There are 17 residues in the CDR3. Germline CDR1 is WSHSY and CDR2 is SAAADI. V was pared by 3 bases and J by 4 bases, with 5 bases of the junction left unmatched.

The V call is TRBV6-5, the J call TRBJ2-7; D ambiguous. V lost 6 bases to trimming and J lost 9 bases, with 18 bases between them. Germline CDR1 and CDR2: MNHEY and SVGAGI. The CDR3 spans 13 residues. As DNA, the CDR3 is TGTGCCAGCAGGGCAGGCAGTTATACGTGGCAGTACGTC. Amino acid sequence: CASRAGSYTWQYV.

The chain uses TRBV7-9 and TRBJ2-3; TRBD1 might be the D (6 bases). Germline CDR1 SEHNR, CDR2 FQNEAQ (reference sequence). There are 14 residues in the CDR3. V dropped 5 bases and J dropped 8 bases, with 17 bases sitting between them. CDR3: CASSPTGQVGTQYF. DNA of the CDR3: TGTGCCAGCAGCCCGACAGGTCAAGTGGGTACGCAGTATTTT.

There are a few counts of this clone. The V call is TRBV11-3, the J call TRBJ2-1; 8 bases agree with TRBD2. The trim removed 5 bases at V and 12 bases at J, leaving 12 bases unmatched. Per germline, CDR1 SGHNT and CDR2 YENEEA. This CDR3 is built from 14 residues. CDR3 nucleotide sequence: TGTGCCAGCAGCCCAACATCCGGGACTAGACGGCAGTTCTTC. Its protein product is CASSPTSGTRRQFF.

The genes are TRBV4-3 and TRBJ2-1; tentatively, D is TRBD2 (6 bases). This CDR3 is 14 amino acids long. Germline V gene data show CDR1 as LGHNA and CDR2 as YSLEER. Trimming left V 4 bases short and J 9 bases short, with 16 bases between. CDR3 protein: CASSRGAPEREQFF. DNA of the CDR3: TGCGCCAGCAGCCGCGGGGCGCCTGAGCGTGAGCAGTTCTTC.

V is TRBV7-9 and J is TRBJ2-3; the D gene is possibly TRBD2 (5 bases). Germline CDR1 SEHNR, CDR2 FQNEAQ (reference sequence). Trimming left V 6 bases short and J 0 bases short, with 13 bases between. CDR3 length: 15 residues. The CDR3, as DNA: TGTGCCAGCAGACTTGACTATCGGAGCACAGATACGCAGTATTTT. It yields the protein CASRLDYRSTDTQYF.

This chain joins TRBV10-2 and TRBJ2-5; D not resolved. The J call may be mistaken, given a closer DNA end match to TRBJ2-7. The CDR3 spans 11 residues. Germline CDR1 is WSHSY and CDR2 is SAAADI. This CDR3 is CASSDSYEQYF. The CDR3 nucleotides are TGCGCCAGCAGTGATTCCTACGAGCAGTACTTC.

This clone has only a few counts. V is TRBV27 and J is TRBJ2-1; D is perhaps TRBD1 (6 bases). Deletions cut 4 bases from V and 5 bases from J, with 12 bases between. CDR1 is MNHEY, CDR2 SMNVEV, per germline (reference sequence). The CDR3 sequence is 14 residues long. The CDR3 sequence is CASSWLGGNNEQFF. The CDR3 region has the DNA TGTGCCAGCAGTTGGCTAGGGGGTAACAATGAGCAGTTCTTC.

This chain links TRBV7-2 with TRBJ2-1, with 10 nucleotides matching TRBD2. V was clipped by 5 bases and J by 1 base; unmatched bases: 2. The CDR3 is 15 amino acids. Germline CDR1 SGHTA, CDR2 FQGNSA. As DNA, the CDR3 is TGTGCCAGCAGCGCAGCGGGAGGGTCCTACAATGAGCAGTTCTTC. Protein: CASSAAGGSYNEQFF.

The chain combines TRBV10-2 with TRBJ1-1, with 7 nucleotides matching TRBD1. From germline, CDR1 is WSHSY and CDR2 SAAADI. The length of the CDR3 is 14 residues. Trimming at V came to 7 bases and at J to 5 bases, leaving 10 bases not matched to a gene. This CDR3 reads CASIRDRVETEAFF. The CDR3 DNA is TGCGCCAGCATTCGAGACAGGGTCGAGACTGAAGCTTTCTTT.

The V gene is TRBV28, the J gene TRBJ1-1; no clear D gene. The germline V gene has CDR1 MDHEN and CDR2 SYDVKM. V shed 3 bases and J shed 0 bases, with 17 bases lying between them. This CDR3 has 17 amino acids. This CDR3 is CASSFLGGGVMNTEAFF. The CDR3, as DNA: TGTGCCAGCAGTTTTTTAGGCGGCGGAGTCATGAACACTGAAGCTTTCTTT.

The chain is built from TRBV5-1 and TRBJ2-1; 10 nucleotides line up with TRBD2. The CDR3 has 16 residues. Germline V gene lookup returns CDR1 SGHRS and CDR2 YFSETQ. V was clipped by 0 bases and J by 7 bases; unmatched bases: 7. This chain's CDR3 is CASSLAAAGGQNEQFF. CDR3 in DNA: TGCGCCAGCAGCTTGGCCGCAGCGGGAGGGCAGAATGAGCAGTTCTTC. Full variable domain (missing parts from reference TRBV5-1 and TRBJ2-1): KAGVTQTPRYLIKTRGQQVTLSCSPISGHRSVSWYQQTPGQGLQFLFEYFSETQRNKGNFPGRFSGRQFSNSRSEMNVSTLELGDSALYLCASSLAAAGGQNEQFFGPGTRLTVL.

This chain connects TRBV2 to TRBJ1-1; no clear D. Germline V CDR1 and CDR2: SNHLY, FYNNEI. Trimming took off 8 bases at V and 1 base at J, with 14 bases between the two ends. The CDR3 spans 14 residues. The CDR3 region has the DNA TGTGCCAGCCCCGACACTGGGCGGAACACTGAAGCTTTCTTT. Encoded protein: CASPDTGRNTEAFF.

The chain has TRBV5-1 and TRBJ1-2, with TRBD1 identical over 9 bases. Trimming cost V 3 bases and J 5 bases; bases outside gene matches: 11. Germline values: CDR1 SGHRS, CDR2 YFSETQ. The CDR3 extends over 16 amino acids. The CDR3 loop is CASSWTGAPGGYGYTF. CDR3 coding DNA: TGCGCCAGCAGCTGGACAGGGGCCCCCGGGGGGTATGGCTACACCTTC.

The J gene is TRBJ1-1, the V gene TRBV18, with 7 bases identical to TRBD1. CDR1 and CDR2 (germline): KGHSH, LQKENI. The trim removed 6 bases at V and 2 bases at J, leaving 9 bases unmatched. This CDR3 is 15 amino acids long. CDR3 sequence: CASSENRGLNTEAFF. The DNA of the CDR3 is TGTGCCAGCTCGGAGAACAGGGGCCTCAACACTGAAGCTTTCTTT.

The chain joins TRBV28 to TRBJ1-6; no clear D. The germline gives CDR1 MDHEN, CDR2 SYDVKM. The CDR3 runs 12 residues. Between the trimmed V and J ends, which lost 3 bases and 10 bases, there was a span of 7 bases. As DNA, the CDR3 is TGTGCCAGCAGTTTCCGGGTATCACCCCTCCACTTT. Amino acid sequence: CASSFRVSPLHF.

The chain recombines TRBV21-1 with TRBJ2-1; TRBD1 was called by the table and not checked on the DNA. TRBV21-1 has pseudogene status. CDR3 length: 18 amino acids. The CDR3 DNA is TGTGCCAGCAGCAAAGGTTGGGACAGGGGAGTCCTGTACAATGAGCAGTTCTTC. Translated: CASSKGWDRGVLYNEQFF.

The chain uses TRBV19 and TRBJ1-5; possibly TRBD1 for D (6 bases). Between the trimmed V and J ends, which lost 6 bases and 7 bases, there was a span of 13 bases. Germline CDR1 LNHDA, CDR2 SQIVND (reference sequence). This CDR3 has 13 residues. CDR3 sequence: CASRSQGGQPQHF. In nucleotides, the CDR3 is TGTGCCAGTAGGTCACAGGGAGGGCAGCCCCAGCATTTT. Together with reference TRBV19 and TRBJ1-5, the CDR3 gives the full variable domain: DGGITQSPKYLFRKEGQNVTLSCEQNLNHDAMYWYRQDPGQGLRLIYYSQIVNDFQKGDIAEGYSVSREKKESFPLTVTSAQKNPTAFYLCASRSQGGQPQHFGDGTRLSIL.

This clone appeared once. This chain links TRBV11-3 with TRBJ1-1; 7 nucleotides align to TRBD1. Germline V CDR1 and CDR2: SGHNT, YENEEA. CDR3 length: 13 residues. J was trimmed by 6 bases and V by 5 bases; bases with no gene match: 6. In DNA, the CDR3 is TGTGCCAGCAGCGAGCAGGGGGGCTCTGAAGCTTTCTTT. It encodes CASSEQGGSEAFF. The full variable domain, completed using reference TRBV11-3 and TRBJ1-1, is EAGVVQSPRYKIIEKKQPVAFWCNPISGHNTLYWYLQNLGQGPELLIRYENEEAVDDSQLPKDRFSAERLKGVDSTLKIQPAELGDSAVYLCASSEQGGSEAFFGQGTRLTVV.

This chain links TRBV29-1 with TRBJ2-1, with 10 nucleotides matching TRBD1. This CDR3 contains 14 residues. Germline lookup yields CDR1 SQVTM and CDR2 ANQGSEA. With 1 base clipped from V and 6 bases from J, the junction kept 3 bases outside the gene matches. CDR3 amino acids: CSVEGTGGLNEQFF. The CDR3 DNA sequence: TGCAGCGTTGAAGGGACAGGGGGTCTCAATGAGCAGTTCTTC.